The following is a T cell receptor beta chain sequence with its context. The entry originates in a study of T cell responses to AZD1222 COVID-19 vaccine. TCRdb keeps only in-frame clones here, not all; method: immunoSEQ multiplex PCR. Among under 150,000 clones listed, 75% to 90% were seen once. The CDR3 loop spans 13 amino acids. V dropped 7 bases and J dropped 4 bases, with 13 bases sitting between them. Germline CDR1 and CDR2: MNHEY and SVGAGI. The J gene is TRBJ1-2, the V gene TRBV6-5; D may be TRBD1 (6 bases). The receptor was derived from an adult in good health. Source: peripheral blood, taken on day 0 of MenACWY control vaccination. DNA of the CDR3: TGTGCCAGCACTATGGGGGGCGCCTATGGCTACACCTTC. Its protein is CASTMGGAYGYTF.